The 5 T cell receptor beta chains presented below share a single source sample, sequenced in a study of technical replicates of blood from a few donors. Generated by immunoSEQ multiplex PCR, the TCRdb table keeps only in-frame clones and is missing some. The data contain over 55,000 clones, around 90% of them seen just once; the ten biggest clones take up approximately 5%. The source material was PBMCs. The source of these receptors is a human donor in good health. Some clones in this sample may be carry-over from other donors' samples.

The chain uses TRBV7-8 and TRBJ2-7; D perhaps matches TRBD2 (5 bases). This CDR3 has 14 amino acids. Deletions cut 2 bases from V and 2 bases from J, with 10 bases between. Germline V CDR1 and CDR2: SGHVS, FQNEAQ. The CDR3 here is CASSLRGNPYEQYF. The CDR3 coding sequence is TGTGCCAGCAGCTTAAGAGGGAACCCCTACGAGCAGTACTTC.

The chain recombines TRBV19 with TRBJ1-6; perhaps TRBD1 as D (5 bases). CDR1 and CDR2 (germline): LNHDA, SQIVND (reference sequence). V lost 3 bases and J 6 bases, leaving 12 bases between the germline ends. CDR3 length: 15 amino acids. CDR3 protein: CASSIGALGNSPLHF. CDR3 DNA: TGTGCCAGTAGTATTGGGGCGTTGGGTAATTCACCCCTCCACTTT.

The chain couples TRBV5-4 to TRBJ2-6; tentatively, D is TRBD2 (5 bases). Trimming left V 0 bases short and J 2 bases short, with 6 bases between. The CDR3 runs to 15 residues. From germline, CDR1 is SGHNT and CDR2 YYREEE (reference sequence). CDR3 region: CASSLGRTGANVLTF. CDR3 coding DNA: TGTGCCAGCAGCTTGGGGAGGACTGGGGCCAACGTCCTGACTTTC.

This chain uses TRBV6-5 with TRBJ2-5; 11 bases map to TRBD2. The germline V gene has CDR1 MNHEY and CDR2 SVGAGI. CDR3 size: 14 residues. V was pared by 0 bases and J by 10 bases, with 4 bases of the junction left unmatched. The CDR3 coding sequence is TGTGCCAGCAGTTACTCGACTAGCGGGATCAACCAGTACTTC. It encodes CASSYSTSGINQYF.

The V and J genes are TRBV4-2 and TRBJ2-5, with 9 bases matching TRBD1. This CDR3 spans 15 amino acids. Losses at the gene ends were 4 bases for V and 0 bases for J; bases not matched to a gene: 3. Germline V gene lookup returns CDR1 LGHNA and CDR2 YNFKEQ. Written as DNA, the CDR3 is TGTGCCAGCAGCCCGGGACAGGGACACCAAGAGACCCAGTACTTC. The encoded protein is CASSPGQGHQETQYF.